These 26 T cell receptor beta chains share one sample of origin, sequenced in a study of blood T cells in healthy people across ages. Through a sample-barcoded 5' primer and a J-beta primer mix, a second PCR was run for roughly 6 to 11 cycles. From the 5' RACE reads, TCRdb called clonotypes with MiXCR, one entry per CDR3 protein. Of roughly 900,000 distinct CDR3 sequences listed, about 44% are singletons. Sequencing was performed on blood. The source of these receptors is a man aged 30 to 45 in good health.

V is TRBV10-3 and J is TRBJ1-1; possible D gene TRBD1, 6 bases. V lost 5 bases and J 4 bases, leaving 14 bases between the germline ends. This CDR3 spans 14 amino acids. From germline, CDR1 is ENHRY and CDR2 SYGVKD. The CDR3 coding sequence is TGTGCCATCAGTAATGCAGCAGGGGTCACTGAAGCTTTCTTT. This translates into CAISNAAGVTEAFF.

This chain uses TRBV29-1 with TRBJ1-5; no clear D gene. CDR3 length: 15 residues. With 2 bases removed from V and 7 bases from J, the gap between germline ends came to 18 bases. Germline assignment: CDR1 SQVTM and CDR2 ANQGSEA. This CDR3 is CSVELSEGSGQPQHF. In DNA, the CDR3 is TGCAGCGTTGAATTGTCAGAGGGATCAGGACAGCCCCAGCATTTT.

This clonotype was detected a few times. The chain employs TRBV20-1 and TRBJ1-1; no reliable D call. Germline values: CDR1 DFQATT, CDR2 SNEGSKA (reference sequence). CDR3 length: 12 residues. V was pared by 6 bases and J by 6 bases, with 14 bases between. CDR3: CSAAPGIPEAFF. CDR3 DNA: TGCAGTGCGGCCCCGGGTATACCTGAAGCTTTCTTT.

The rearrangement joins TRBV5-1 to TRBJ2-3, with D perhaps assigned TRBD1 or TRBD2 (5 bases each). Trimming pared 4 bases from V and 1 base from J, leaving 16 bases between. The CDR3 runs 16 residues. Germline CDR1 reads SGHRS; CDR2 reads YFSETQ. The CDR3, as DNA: TGCGCCAGCAGCGATCGCCGGGACCGCCGCACAGATACGCAGTATTTT. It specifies CASSDRRDRRTDTQYF. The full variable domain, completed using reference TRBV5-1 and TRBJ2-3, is KAGVTQTPRYLIKTRGQQVTLSCSPISGHRSVSWYQQTPGQGLQFLFEYFSETQRNKGNFPGRFSGRQFSNSRSEMNVSTLELGDSALYLCASSDRRDRRTDTQYFGPGTRLTVL.

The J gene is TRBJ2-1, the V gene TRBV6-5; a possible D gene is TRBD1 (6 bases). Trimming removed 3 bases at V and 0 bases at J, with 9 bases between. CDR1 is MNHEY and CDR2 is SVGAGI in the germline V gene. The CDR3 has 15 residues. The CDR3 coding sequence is TGTGCCAGCAGTTATGAGGGGGACTCCTACAATGAGCAGTTCTTC. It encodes CASSYEGDSYNEQFF.

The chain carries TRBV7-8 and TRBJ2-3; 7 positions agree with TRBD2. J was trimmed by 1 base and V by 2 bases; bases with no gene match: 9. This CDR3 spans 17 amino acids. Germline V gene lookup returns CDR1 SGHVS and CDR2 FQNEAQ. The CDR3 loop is CASSLTTTSDRTDTQYF. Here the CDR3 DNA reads TGTGCCAGCAGCTTAACAACCACTAGCGATCGCACAGATACGCAGTATTTT.

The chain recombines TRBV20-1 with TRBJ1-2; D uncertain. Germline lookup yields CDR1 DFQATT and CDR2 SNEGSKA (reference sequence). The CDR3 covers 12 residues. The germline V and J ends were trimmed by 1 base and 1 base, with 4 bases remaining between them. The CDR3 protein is CSARVDNYGYTF. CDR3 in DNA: TGCAGTGCTAGAGTGGATAACTATGGCTACACCTTC.

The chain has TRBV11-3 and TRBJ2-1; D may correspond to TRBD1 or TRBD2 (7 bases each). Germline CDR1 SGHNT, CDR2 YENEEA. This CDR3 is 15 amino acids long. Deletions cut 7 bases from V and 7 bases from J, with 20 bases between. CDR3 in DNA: TGTGCCAGCACTCGGGGGAGGGGGCTTGGAAATGAGCAGTTCTTC. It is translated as CASTRGRGLGNEQFF. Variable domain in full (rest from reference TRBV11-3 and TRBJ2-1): EAGVVQSPRYKIIEKKQPVAFWCNPISGHNTLYWYLQNLGQGPELLIRYENEEAVDDSQLPKDRFSAERLKGVDSTLKIQPAELGDSAVYLCASTRGRGLGNEQFFGPGTRLTVL.

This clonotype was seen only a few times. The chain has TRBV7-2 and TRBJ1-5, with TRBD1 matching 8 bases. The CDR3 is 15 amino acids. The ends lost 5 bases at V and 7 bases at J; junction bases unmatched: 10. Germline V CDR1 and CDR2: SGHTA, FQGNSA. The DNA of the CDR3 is TGTGCCAGCAGCCGCCGTTGGGGACAGGTACAGCCCCAGCATTTT. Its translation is CASSRRWGQVQPQHF.

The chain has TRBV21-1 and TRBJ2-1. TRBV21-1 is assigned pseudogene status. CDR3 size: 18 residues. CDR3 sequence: CASSSLRGRFYKRGEQFF. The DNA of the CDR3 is TGTGCCAGCAGCTCCTTGCGTGGCAGATTTTACAAACGGGGTGAGCAGTTCTTC.

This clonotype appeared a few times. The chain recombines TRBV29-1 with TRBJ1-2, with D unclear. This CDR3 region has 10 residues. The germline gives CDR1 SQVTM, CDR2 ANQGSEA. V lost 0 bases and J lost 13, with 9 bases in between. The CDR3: CSVEDQSSTF. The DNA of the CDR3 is TGCAGCGTTGAAGATCAGAGTAGCACCTTC.

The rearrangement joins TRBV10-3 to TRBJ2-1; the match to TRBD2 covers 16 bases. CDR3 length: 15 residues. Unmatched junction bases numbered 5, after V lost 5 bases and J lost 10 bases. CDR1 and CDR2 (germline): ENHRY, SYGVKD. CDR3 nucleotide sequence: TGTGCCATCAGTCCGGGACTAGCGGGGGGGCAGGAGCAGTTCTTC. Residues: CAISPGLAGGQEQFF.

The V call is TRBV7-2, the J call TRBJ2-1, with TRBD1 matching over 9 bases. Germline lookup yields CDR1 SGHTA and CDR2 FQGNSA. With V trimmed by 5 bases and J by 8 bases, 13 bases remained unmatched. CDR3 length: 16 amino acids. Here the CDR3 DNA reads TGTGCCAGCAGCCAATCGCTGGGACAGGGCCAGGATGAGCAGTTCTTC. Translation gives CASSQSLGQGQDEQFF. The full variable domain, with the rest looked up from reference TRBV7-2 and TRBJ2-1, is GAGVSQSPSNKVTEKGKDVELRCDPISGHTALYWYRQSLGQGLEFLIYFQGNSAPDKSGLPSDRFSAERTGGSVSTLTIQRTQQEDSAVYLCASSQSLGQGQDEQFFGPGTRLTVL.

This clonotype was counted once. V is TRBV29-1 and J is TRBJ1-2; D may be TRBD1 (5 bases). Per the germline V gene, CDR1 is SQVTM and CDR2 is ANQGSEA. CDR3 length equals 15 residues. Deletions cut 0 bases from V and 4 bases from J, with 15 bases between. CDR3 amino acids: CSVEDYGGSGYGYTF. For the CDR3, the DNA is TGCAGCGTTGAAGATTATGGGGGATCAGGCTATGGCTACACCTTC.

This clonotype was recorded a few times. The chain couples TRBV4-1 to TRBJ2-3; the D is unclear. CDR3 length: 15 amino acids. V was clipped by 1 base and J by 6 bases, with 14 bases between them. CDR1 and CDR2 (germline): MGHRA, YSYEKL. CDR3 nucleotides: TGCGCCAGCAGCCAAGTCGTAAGCCCCCGGGATACGCAGTATTTT. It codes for CASSQVVSPRDTQYF.

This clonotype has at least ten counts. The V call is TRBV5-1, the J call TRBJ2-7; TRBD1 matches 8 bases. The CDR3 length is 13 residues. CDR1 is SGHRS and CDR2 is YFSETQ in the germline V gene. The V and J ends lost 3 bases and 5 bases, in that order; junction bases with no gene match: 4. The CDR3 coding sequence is TGCGCCAGCAGCTCCGGGACAGGCAACGAGCAGTACTTC. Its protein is CASSSGTGNEQYF.

Here the CDR3 reads CASSLALLNSGLQQQYF. As DNA, the CDR3 is TGTGCCAGCAGCTTAGCCCTCCTGAATAGCGGCCTTCAGCAGCAGTACTTC. This sequence joins TRBV7-2 and TRBJ2-5; D is possibly TRBD2 (6 bases). The CDR3 sequence is 17 residues long. The V and J ends lost 0 bases and 11 bases respectively, with 25 bases between them. Germline V gene sequence: CDR1 SGHTA, CDR2 FQGNSA.

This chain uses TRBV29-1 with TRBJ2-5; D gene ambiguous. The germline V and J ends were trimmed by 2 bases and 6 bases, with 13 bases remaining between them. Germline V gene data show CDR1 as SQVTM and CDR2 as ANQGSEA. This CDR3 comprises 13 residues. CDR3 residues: CSVEMKGLQTQYF. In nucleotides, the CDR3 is TGCAGCGTTGAAATGAAGGGATTACAGACCCAGTACTTC.

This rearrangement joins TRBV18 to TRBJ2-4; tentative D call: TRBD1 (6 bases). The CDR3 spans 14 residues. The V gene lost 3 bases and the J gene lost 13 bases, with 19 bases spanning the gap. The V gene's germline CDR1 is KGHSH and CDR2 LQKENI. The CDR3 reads CASSPLQTGGEQYF. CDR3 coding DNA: TGTGCCAGCTCACCCCTTCAGACAGGAGGTGAGCAGTACTTC.

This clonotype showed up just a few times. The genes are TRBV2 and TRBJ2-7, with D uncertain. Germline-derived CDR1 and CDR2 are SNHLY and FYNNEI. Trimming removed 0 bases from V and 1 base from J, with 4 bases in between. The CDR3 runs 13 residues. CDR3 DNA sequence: TGTGCCAGCAGTGAAGCCTTATCCTACGAGCAGTACTTC. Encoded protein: CASSEALSYEQYF.

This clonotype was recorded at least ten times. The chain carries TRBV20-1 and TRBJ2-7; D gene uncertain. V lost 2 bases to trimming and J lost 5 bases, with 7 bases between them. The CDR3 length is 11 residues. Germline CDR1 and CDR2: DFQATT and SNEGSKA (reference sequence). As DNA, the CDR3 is TGCAGTGCTAGACAGGTCCACGAGCAGTACTTC. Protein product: CSARQVHEQYF.

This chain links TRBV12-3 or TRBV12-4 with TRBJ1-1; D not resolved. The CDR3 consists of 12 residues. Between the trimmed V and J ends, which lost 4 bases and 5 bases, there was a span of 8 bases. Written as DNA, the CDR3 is TGTGCCAGCAGTTGGGTGGGAACTGAAGCTTTCTTT. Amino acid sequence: CASSWVGTEAFF.

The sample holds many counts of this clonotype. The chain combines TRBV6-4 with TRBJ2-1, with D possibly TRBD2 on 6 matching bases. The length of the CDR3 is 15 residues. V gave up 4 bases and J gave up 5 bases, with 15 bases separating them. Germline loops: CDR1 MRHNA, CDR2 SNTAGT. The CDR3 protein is CASSVNSGTHNEQFF. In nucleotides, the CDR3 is TGTGCCAGCAGTGTCAATAGCGGCACCCACAATGAGCAGTTCTTC.

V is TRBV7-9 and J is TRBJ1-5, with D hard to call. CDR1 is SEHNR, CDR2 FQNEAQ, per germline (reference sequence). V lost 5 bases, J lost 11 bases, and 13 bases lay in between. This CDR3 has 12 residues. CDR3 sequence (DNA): TGTGCCAGCAGCAGCCAGGTCGGCGCCCAGCATTTT. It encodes CASSSQVGAQHF.

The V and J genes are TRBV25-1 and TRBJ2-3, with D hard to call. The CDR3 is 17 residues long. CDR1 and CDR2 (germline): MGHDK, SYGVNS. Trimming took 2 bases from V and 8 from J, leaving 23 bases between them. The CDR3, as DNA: TGTGCCAGCAGTGAACCCGACCGCGTTTCCGGTTCGGGTACGCAGTATTTT. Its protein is CASSEPDRVSGSGTQYF.

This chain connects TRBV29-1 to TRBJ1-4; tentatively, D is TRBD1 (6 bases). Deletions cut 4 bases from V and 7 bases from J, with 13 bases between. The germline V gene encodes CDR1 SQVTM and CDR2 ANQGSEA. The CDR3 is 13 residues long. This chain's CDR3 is CSVASGVGEKLFF. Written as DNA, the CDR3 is TGCAGCGTTGCGTCAGGGGTGGGTGAAAAACTGTTTTTT.